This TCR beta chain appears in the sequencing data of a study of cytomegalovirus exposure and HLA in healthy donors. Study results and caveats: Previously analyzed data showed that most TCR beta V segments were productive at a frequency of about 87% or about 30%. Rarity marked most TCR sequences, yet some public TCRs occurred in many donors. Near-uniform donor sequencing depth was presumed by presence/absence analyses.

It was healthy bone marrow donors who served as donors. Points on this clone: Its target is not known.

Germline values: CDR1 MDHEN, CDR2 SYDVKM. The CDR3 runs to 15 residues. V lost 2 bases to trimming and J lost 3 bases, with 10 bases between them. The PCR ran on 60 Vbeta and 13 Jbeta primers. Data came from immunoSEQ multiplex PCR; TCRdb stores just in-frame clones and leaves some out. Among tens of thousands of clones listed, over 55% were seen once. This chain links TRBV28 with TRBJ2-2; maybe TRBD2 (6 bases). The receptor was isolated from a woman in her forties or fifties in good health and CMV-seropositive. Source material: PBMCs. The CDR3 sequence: CASSLGGVHTGELFF. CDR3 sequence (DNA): TGTGCCAGCAGTTTAGGAGGGGTCCACACCGGGGAGCTGTTTTTT. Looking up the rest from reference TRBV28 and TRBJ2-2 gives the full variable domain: DVKVTQSSRYLVKRTGEKVFLECVQDMDHENMFWYRQDPGLGLRLIYFSYDVKMKEKGDIPEGYSVSREKKERFSLILESASTNQTSMYLCASSLGGVHTGELFFGEGSRLTVL.